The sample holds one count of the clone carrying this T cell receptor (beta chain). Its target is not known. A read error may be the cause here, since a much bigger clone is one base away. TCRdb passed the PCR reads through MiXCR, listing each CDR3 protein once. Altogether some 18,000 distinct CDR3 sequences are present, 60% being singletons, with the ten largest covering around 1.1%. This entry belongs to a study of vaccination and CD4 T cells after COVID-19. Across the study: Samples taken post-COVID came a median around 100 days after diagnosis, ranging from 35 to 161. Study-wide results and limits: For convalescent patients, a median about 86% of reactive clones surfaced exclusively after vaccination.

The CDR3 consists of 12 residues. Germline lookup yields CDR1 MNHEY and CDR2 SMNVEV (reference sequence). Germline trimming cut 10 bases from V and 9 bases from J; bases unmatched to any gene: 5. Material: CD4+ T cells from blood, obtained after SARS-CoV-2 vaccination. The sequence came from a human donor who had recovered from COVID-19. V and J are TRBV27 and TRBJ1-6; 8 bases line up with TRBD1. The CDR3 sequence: CANGQGFSPLHF. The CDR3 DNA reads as TGTGCCAACGGACAGGGTTTTTCACCCCTCCACTTT.